The present T cell receptor beta chain was sequenced within a study of regulatory T cells in long-lasting Graves disease. iRepertoire HTBI primers and Arm-PCR of CDR3 regions built TCR beta libraries. TCRdb re-derived calls from the multiplex PCR reads in MiXCR, one entry per CDR3 protein. This table holds around 480,000 distinct CDR3 sequences, roughly a sixth found once. The CDR3 is 16 residues long. The junction had 9 bases not matched to a gene; V was cut back by 2 bases and J by 13 bases. The germline V gene has CDR1 LGHDT and CDR2 YNNKEL (reference sequence). As to time point: newly diagnosed GD, antithyroid drugs for less than 3 months. The TCR library used RNA extracted from PBMCs. In each case, Graves' disease was diagnosed per American Thyroid Association guidelines. These same data were also listed under a study on T cells in Graves' hyperthyroidism and ophthalmopathy. That paper states: First-round RT-PCR of the TCR CDR3 relied on the HTBI primer set.

The gene calls are TRBV3-1 and TRBJ2-1; 15 nucleotides line up with TRBD2. Sequencing was performed on peripheral blood mononuclear cells (PBMCs), taken at new diagnosis, from a patient treated with antithyroid drugs. This sequence was found in a woman aged 35-65 years with Graves disease. CDR3 coding DNA: TGTGCCAGCAGCCAACTGGGGGGACTAGCGGGGGGCGATCAGTTCTTC. It specifies CASSQLGGLAGGDQFF.